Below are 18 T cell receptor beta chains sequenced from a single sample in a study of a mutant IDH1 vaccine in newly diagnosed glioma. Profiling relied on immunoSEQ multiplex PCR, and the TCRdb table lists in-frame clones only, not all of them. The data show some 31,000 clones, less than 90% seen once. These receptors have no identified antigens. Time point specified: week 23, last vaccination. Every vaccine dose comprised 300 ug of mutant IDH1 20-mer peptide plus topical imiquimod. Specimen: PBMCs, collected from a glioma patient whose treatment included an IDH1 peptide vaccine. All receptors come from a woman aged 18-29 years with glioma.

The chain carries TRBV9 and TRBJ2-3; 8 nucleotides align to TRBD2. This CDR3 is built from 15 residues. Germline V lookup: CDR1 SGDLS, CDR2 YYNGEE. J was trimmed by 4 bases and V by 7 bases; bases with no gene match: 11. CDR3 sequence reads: CASQGLAGFADTQYF. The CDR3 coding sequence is TGTGCCAGCCAAGGACTAGCCGGGTTCGCAGATACGCAGTATTTT.

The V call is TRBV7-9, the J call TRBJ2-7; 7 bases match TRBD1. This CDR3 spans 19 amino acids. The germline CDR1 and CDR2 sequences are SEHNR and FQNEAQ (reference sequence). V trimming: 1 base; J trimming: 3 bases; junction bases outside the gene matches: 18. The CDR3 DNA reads TGTGCCAGCAGCTTAGACAGGGGAAGGGACCTCCAGTTGTTCTACGAGCAGTACTTC. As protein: CASSLDRGRDLQLFYEQYF.

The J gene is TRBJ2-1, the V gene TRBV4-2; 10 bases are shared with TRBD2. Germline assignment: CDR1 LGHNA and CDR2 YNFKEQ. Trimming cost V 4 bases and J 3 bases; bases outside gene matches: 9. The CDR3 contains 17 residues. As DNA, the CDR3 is TGTGCCAGCAGCCGTGGATTAGCGGGAGGTAACTACAATGAGCAGTTCTTC. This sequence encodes CASSRGLAGGNYNEQFF.

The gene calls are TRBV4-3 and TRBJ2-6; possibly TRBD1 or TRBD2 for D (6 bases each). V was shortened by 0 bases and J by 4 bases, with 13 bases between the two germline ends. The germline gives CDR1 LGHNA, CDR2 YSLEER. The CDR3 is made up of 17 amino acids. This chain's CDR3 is CASSQDLGGVGANVLTF. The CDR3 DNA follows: TGCGCCAGCAGCCAAGATCTGGGGGGCGTCGGGGCCAACGTCCTGACTTTC.

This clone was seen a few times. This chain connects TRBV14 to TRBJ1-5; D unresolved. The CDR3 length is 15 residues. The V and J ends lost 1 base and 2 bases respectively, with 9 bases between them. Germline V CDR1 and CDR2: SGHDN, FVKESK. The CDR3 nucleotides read TGTGCCAGCAGCCAAGCTGGCTCGGGCAATCAGCCCCAGCATTTT. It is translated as CASSQAGSGNQPQHF. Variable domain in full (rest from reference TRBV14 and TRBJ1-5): EAGVTQFPSHSVIEKGQTVTLRCDPISGHDNLYWYRRVMGKEIKFLLHFVKESKQDESGMPNNRFLAERTGGTYSTLKVQPAELEDSGVYFCASSQAGSGNQPQHFGDGTRLSIL.

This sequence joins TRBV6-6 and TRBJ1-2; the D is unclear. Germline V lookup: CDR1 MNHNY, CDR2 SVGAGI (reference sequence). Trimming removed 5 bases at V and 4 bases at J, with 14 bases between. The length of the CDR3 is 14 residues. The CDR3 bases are TGTGCCAGCAGTGACACTGCGGGCTCCTATGGCTACACCTTC. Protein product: CASSDTAGSYGYTF.

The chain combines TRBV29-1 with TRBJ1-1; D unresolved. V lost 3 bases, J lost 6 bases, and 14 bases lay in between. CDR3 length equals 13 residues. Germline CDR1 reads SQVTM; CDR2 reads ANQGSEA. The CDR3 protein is CSVEGIGLAEAFF. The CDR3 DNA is TGCAGCGTTGAGGGGATAGGGCTCGCTGAAGCTTTCTTT.

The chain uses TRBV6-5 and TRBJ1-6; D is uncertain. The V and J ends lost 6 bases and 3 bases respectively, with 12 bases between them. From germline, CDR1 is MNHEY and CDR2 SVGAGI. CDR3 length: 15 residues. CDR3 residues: CASRERQFYNSPLHF. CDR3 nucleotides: TGTGCCAGCAGAGAAAGGCAGTTCTATAATTCACCCCTCCACTTT.

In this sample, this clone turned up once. For the CDR3, the DNA is TGTGCCAGTAGTAGTAGAACCCAAGTGCCTGAAGCTTTCTTT. This sequence encodes CASSSRTQVPEAFF. The V gene is TRBV19, the J gene TRBJ1-1; D not resolved. This CDR3 comprises 14 residues. CDR1 LNHDA and CDR2 SQIVND come from the germline V gene (reference sequence). V lost 4 bases to trimming and J lost 6 bases, with 15 bases between them.

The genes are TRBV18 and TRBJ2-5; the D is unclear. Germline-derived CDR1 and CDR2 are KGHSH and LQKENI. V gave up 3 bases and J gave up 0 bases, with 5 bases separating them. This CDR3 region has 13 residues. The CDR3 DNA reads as TGTGCCAGCTCACCTTTAGACCAAGAGACCCAGTACTTC. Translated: CASSPLDQETQYF.

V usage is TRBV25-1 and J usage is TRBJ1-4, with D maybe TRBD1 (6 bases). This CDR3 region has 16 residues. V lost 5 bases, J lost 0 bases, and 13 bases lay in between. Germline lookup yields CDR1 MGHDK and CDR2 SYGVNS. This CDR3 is CASSPHREATNEKLFF. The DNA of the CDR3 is TGTGCCAGCAGTCCCCACAGGGAGGCAACTAATGAAAAACTGTTTTTT.

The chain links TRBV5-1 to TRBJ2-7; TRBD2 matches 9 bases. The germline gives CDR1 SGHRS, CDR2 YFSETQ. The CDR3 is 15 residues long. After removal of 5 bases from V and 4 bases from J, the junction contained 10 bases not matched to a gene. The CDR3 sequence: CASRTGTSRSYEQYF. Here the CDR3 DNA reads TGCGCCAGCAGAACCGGGACTAGCAGGAGTTACGAGCAGTACTTC. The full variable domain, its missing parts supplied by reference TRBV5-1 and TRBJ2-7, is KAGVTQTPRYLIKTRGQQVTLSCSPISGHRSVSWYQQTPGQGLQFLFEYFSETQRNKGNFPGRFSGRQFSNSRSEMNVSTLELGDSALYLCASRTGTSRSYEQYFGPGTRLTVT.

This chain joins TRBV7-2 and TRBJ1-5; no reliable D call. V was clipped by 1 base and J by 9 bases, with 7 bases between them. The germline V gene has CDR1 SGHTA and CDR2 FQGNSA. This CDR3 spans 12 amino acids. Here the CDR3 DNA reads TGTGCCAGCAGCTTAGAGTTGGGGCCCCAGCATTTT. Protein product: CASSLELGPQHF.

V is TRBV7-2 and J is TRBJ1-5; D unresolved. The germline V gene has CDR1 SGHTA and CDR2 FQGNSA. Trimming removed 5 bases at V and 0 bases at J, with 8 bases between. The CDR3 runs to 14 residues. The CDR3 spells CASSTGNSNQPQHF. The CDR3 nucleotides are TGTGCCAGCAGCACGGGAAATAGCAATCAGCCCCAGCATTTT.

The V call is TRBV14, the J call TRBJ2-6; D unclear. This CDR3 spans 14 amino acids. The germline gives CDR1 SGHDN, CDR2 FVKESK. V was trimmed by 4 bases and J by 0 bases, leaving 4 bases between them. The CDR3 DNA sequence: TGTGCCAGCAGCCCTACCTCTGGGGCCAACGTCCTGACTTTC. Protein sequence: CASSPTSGANVLTF. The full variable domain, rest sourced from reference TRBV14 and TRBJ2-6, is EAGVTQFPSHSVIEKGQTVTLRCDPISGHDNLYWYRRVMGKEIKFLLHFVKESKQDESGMPNNRFLAERTGGTYSTLKVQPAELEDSGVYFCASSPTSGANVLTFGAGSRLTVL.

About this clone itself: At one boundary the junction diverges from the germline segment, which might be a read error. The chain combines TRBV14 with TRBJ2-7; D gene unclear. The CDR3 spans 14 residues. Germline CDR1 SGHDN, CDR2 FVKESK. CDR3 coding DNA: TGTGCCAGCAGCCAAGTAGAAGGGTCCTCCGAGCAGTACTTC. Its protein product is CASSQVEGSSEQYF.

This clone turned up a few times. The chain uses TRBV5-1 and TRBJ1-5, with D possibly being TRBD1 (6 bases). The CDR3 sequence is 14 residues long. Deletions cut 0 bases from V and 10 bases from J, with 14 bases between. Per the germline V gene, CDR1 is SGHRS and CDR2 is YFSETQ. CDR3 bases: TGCGCCAGCAGCTTGGGGACAGCGGCGGATCCCCAGCATTTT. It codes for CASSLGTAADPQHF.

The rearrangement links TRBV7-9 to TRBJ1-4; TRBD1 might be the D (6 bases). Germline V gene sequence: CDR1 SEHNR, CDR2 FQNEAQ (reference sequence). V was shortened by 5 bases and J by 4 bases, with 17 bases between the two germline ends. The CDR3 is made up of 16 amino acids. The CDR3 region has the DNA TGTGCCAGCAGCCCGATAATGGGACATCATAATGAAAAACTGTTTTTT. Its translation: CASSPIMGHHNEKLFF.